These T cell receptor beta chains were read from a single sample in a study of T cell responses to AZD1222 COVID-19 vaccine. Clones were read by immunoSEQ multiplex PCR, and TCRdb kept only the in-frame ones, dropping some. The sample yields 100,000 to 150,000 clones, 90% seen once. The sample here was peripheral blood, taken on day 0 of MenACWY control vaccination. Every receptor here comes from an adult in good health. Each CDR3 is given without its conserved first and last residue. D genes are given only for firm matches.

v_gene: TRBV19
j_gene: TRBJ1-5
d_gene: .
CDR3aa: ASRGTNQPQH

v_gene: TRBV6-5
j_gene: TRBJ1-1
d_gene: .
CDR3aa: ASSSGRDTEAF

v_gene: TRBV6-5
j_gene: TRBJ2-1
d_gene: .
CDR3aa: ASSYWVGYEQF

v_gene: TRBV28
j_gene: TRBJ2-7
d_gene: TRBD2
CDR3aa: ASRPTVTSGTHEQY

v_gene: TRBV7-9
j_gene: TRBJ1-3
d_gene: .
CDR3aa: ASSLVGGSGNTIY

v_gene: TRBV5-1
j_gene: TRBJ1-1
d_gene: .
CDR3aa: ASSLVGGLTEAF

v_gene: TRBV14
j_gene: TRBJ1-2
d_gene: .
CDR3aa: ASSQDPWRGEDGYT

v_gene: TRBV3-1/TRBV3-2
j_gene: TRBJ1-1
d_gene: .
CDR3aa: ASSWQMNTEAF

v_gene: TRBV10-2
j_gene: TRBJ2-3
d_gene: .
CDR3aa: ASSETGRLGTDTQY

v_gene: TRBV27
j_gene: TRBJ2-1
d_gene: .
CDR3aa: ASSLLGNNEQF

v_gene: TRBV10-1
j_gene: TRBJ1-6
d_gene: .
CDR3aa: ASSPGGVESSPLH

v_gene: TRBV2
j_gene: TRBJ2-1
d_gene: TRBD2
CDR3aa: ASTRPGGGYLNEQF

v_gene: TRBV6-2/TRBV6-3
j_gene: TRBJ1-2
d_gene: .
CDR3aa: ASSYSKVSYGYT

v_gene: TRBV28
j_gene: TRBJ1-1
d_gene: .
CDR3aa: ASRLWGASEAF

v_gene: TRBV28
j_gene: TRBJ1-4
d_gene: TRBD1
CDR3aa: ASSPMPDRRIFEKLF

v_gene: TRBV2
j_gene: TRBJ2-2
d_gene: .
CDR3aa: ASRDETRLPGELF

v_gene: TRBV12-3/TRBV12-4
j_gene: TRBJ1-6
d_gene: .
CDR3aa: ASSNTGDSPLH

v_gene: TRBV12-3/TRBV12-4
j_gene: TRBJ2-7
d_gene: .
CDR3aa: ASSPRTMGEQY

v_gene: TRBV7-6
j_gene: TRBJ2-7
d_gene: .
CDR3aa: ASSFQGPIGNEQY

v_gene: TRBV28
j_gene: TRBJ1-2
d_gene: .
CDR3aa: ASSFVNYGYT

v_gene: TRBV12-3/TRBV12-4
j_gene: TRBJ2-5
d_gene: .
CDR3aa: ASSTIVPGTQY

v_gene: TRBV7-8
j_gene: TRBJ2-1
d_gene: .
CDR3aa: ASSSQGNEQF

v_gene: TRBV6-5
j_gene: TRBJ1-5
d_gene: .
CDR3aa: ASSSDRWGPQH

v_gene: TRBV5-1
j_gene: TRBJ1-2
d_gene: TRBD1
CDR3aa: ASSLRTGGNIYGYT

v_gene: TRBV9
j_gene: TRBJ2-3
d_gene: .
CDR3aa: ASSVGTVGTDTQY

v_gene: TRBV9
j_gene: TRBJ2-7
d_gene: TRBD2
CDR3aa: ASSVELAGPYEQY

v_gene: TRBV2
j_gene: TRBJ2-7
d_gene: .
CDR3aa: ASSRGLDEQY

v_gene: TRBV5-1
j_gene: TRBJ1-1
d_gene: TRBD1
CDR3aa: ASSSRDRDMNTEAF

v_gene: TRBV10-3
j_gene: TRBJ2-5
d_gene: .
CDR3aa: ATQWGAAETQY

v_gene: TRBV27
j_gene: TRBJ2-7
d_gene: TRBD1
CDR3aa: ASSLTGIGQGTEQY

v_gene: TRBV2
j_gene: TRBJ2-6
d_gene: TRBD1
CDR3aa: ASRGPGQGTRGLPPGANVLT

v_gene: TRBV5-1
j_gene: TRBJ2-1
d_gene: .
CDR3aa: ASSLQGLNNEQF

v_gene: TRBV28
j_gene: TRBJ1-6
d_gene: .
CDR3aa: ASSYGVSSYNSPLH

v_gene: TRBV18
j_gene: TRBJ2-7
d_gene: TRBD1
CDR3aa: ASSRGGTGSDWY

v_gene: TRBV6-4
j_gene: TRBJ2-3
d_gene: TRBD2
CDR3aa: ASSMTSGSTDTQY

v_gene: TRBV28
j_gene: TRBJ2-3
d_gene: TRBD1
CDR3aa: ASSLSRGSFHSTDTQY

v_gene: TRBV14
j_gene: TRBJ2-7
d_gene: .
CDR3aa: ASSLNTHEQY

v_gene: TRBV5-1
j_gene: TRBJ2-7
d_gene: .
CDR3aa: ASSLAPGPGEQY

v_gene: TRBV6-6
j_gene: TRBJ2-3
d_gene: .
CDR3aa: ASSYSGSFTDTQY

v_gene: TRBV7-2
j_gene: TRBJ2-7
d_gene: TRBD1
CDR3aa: ASRAPGTGGYEQY

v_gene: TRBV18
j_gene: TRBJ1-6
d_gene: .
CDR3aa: ASSSQDNSPLH

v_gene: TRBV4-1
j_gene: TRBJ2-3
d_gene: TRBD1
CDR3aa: ASSQRTGGQDTQY